This TCR beta chain was captured in a study of cytomegalovirus exposure and HLA in healthy donors. This CDR3 spans 16 amino acids. The PCR ran on 60 Vbeta and 13 Jbeta primers. This table comes from immunoSEQ multiplex PCR, and its TCRdb copy is limited to in-frame clones, with some not included. The data hold over 150,000 clones, with 84% observed a single time. This sequence was found in a boy between 2 and 10 years old in good health and CMV-seronegative. The rearrangement joins TRBV21-1 to TRBJ2-1; TRBD2 is taken as the D call from the table, unchecked against the DNA. TRBV21-1 is listed as a pseudogene. Material for sequencing was PBMCs. The CDR3 sequence: CASDPSREGLRHEQFF. As DNA, the CDR3 is TGTGCCAGCGATCCCTCCCGGGAGGGCCTGAGGCATGAGCAGTTCTTC.